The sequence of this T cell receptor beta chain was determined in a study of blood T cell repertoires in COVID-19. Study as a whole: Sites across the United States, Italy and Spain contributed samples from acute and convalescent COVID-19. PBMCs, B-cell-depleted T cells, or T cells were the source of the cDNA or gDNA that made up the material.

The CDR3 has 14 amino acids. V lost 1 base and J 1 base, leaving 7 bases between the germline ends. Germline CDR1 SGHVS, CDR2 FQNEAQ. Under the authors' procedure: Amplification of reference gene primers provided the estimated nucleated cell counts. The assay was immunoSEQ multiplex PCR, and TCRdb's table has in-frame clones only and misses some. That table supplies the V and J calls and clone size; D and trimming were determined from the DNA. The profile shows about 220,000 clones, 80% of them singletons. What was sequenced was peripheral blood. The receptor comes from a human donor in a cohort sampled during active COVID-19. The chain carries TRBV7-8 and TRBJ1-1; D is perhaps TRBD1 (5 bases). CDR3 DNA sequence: TGTGCCAGCAGCTTAGACAGGCGGAACACTGAAGCTTTCTTT. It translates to CASSLDRRNTEAFF.